The 5 T cell receptor beta chains below were found in one sample sequenced in a study of T cell responses to AZD1222 COVID-19 vaccine. Method: immunoSEQ multiplex PCR; TCRdb's copy keeps in-frame clones and lacks some. This table has 130,000 to 150,000 clones, 85% to 95% appearing once. Specimen: peripheral blood, collected on day 0 of AZD1222 vaccination. The origin of the receptors is an adult in good health.

The table lists this clone with a count of one. This chain connects TRBV7-9 to TRBJ2-3; D gene unclear. Germline V gene sequence: CDR1 SEHNR, CDR2 FQNEAQ (reference sequence). V lost 1 base and J 5 bases, leaving 4 bases between the germline ends. There are 12 residues in the CDR3. CDR3 nucleotide sequence: TGTGCCAGCAGCTTAGTAGAAGATACGCAGTATTTT. Protein: CASSLVEDTQYF.

The genes are TRBV7-2 and TRBJ2-1, with D possibly TRBD2 on 5 matching bases. The CDR3 has 16 amino acids. Trimming pared 1 base from V and 5 bases from J, leaving 15 bases between. CDR1 SGHTA and CDR2 FQGNSA come from the germline V gene. The CDR3 sequence: CASSLGGNSRHNEQFF. In DNA form, the CDR3 reads TGTGCCAGCAGCTTAGGAGGGAACAGCCGCCACAATGAGCAGTTCTTC. Full variable domain (outside the CDR3, taken from reference TRBV7-2 and TRBJ2-1): GAGVSQSPSNKVTEKGKDVELRCDPISGHTALYWYRQSLGQGLEFLIYFQGNSAPDKSGLPSDRFSAERTGGSVSTLTIQRTQQEDSAVYLCASSLGGNSRHNEQFFGPGTRLTVL.

The V and J genes are TRBV5-1 and TRBJ1-1; D perhaps matches TRBD1 (5 bases). This CDR3 contains 15 residues. Germline V CDR1 and CDR2: SGHRS, YFSETQ. V gave up 1 base and J gave up 1 base, with 11 bases separating them. The CDR3 DNA reads as TGCGCCAGCAGCTTGAAGACAGTGCAGAACACTGAAGCTTTCTTT. Its translation is CASSLKTVQNTEAFF.

The chain links TRBV5-1 to TRBJ1-1; 7 bases line up with TRBD1. This CDR3 is built from 17 residues. V gave up 0 bases and J gave up 2 bases; unmatched junction bases: 10. In germline, CDR1 is SGHRS, CDR2 YFSETQ. The CDR3 sequence is CASSLEGGRSLNTEAFF. CDR3 nucleotide sequence: TGCGCCAGCAGCTTGGAAGGGGGCCGGAGTCTAAACACTGAAGCTTTCTTT. The full variable domain, completed using reference TRBV5-1 and TRBJ1-1, is KAGVTQTPRYLIKTRGQQVTLSCSPISGHRSVSWYQQTPGQGLQFLFEYFSETQRNKGNFPGRFSGRQFSNSRSEMNVSTLELGDSALYLCASSLEGGRSLNTEAFFGQGTRLTVV.

The rearrangement links TRBV7-8 to TRBJ2-5; 9 bases map to TRBD1. This CDR3 is built from 15 residues. Germline values: CDR1 SGHVS, CDR2 FQNEAQ. V shed 8 bases and J 3 bases; nucleotides not matched to a gene: 10. The CDR3 coding sequence is TGTGCCAGCTCCTCGGACAGGGGAAAGGAAGAGACCCAGTACTTC. Its translation: CASSSDRGKEETQYF.